This T cell receptor (beta chain) originates from a study of PD-L1 blockade in urothelial cancer. Study-level background: Patients took up atezolizumab in 2014 at 1,200 mg intravenously every 3 weeks. Median T cell yield per blood sample was some 140,000 cells.

CDR1 is LNHDA and CDR2 is SQIVND in the germline V gene (reference sequence). The CDR3 consists of 15 residues. The V end was cut by 9 bases, the J end by 6 bases, with 20 bases between. In its sample, this clone was seen once. The number of samples from each patient was between 1 and 8, taken pretreatment and on-treatment. The authors spiked synthetic TCR analog templates into each PCR. Clones were sequenced by immunoSEQ multiplex PCR, and TCRdb holds only the in-frame ones, with some missing. The sample has about 88,000 clones, roughly nine tenths seen once. The receptor's source is a man aged 60 to 75 with urothelial cancer. This specimen consisted of PBMCs, obtained around atezolizumab (anti-PD-L1) treatment. The chain employs TRBV19 and TRBJ1-4, with D perhaps TRBD1 (5 bases). The CDR3 spells CASALLQGGYEKLFF. The CDR3 DNA is TGTGCCAGCGCCCTCCTCCAGGGAGGGTATGAAAAACTGTTTTTT. Together with reference TRBV19 and TRBJ1-4, the CDR3 gives the full variable domain: DGGITQSPKYLFRKEGQNVTLSCEQNLNHDAMYWYRQDPGQGLRLIYYSQIVNDFQKGDIAEGYSVSREKKESFPLTVTSAQKNPTAFYLCASALLQGGYEKLFFGSGTQLSVL.